This T cell receptor (beta chain) was captured in a study of OX40 agonist ivuxolimab in advanced cancers. Germline V CDR1 and CDR2: LNHDA, SQIVND (reference sequence). V lost 5 bases and J lost 4, with 17 bases in between. The CDR3 is 15 residues long. Repertoires were generated with immunoSEQ multiplex PCR, while TCRdb's copy carries only in-frame clones and drops some. The profile shows 60,000 to 90,000 clones, about 83% of them singletons. The V call is TRBV19, the J call TRBJ1-2; unclear D gene. Sequenced here: CD4+ or CD8+ T cells sorted from blood, sampled in a trial of the OX40 agonist ivuxolimab. The receptor was isolated from an adult with an advanced solid tumor such as melanoma, head and neck, liver or kidney cancer. The CDR3 DNA follows: TGTGCCAGTAGTGTGACCGGAGCAACGTTCTATGGCTACACCTTC. Translated, it gives CASSVTGATFYGYTF.